One and the same sample provided the 18 T cell receptor beta chains below, sequenced in a study of T cells in Graves' hyperthyroidism and ophthalmopathy. Regions amplified from RNA transcripts were the TCR beta CDR3 regions. The TCR CDR3 was amplified in a first-round RT-PCR using the HTBI primer set. TCRdb processed the multiplex PCR reads anew with MiXCR; each CDR3 protein has one entry. The sample records around 520,000 distinct CDR3 sequences, under 15% being singletons. The specimen sequenced was blood. These receptors all come from a woman younger than 35 with Graves' hyperthyroidism.

The count of this clonotype is one. V and J are TRBV3-1 and TRBJ2-1; TRBD2 agrees at 12 bases. This CDR3 region has 15 residues. V lost 7 bases to trimming and J lost 6 bases; unmatched junction nucleotides: 7. CDR1 is LGHDT and CDR2 is YNNKEL in the germline V gene (reference sequence). The CDR3 sequence: CASTPSGRAPNEQFF. CDR3 in DNA: TGTGCCAGCACCCCTAGCGGGAGGGCCCCCAATGAGCAGTTCTTC.

In its sample, this clonotype was seen many times. The chain uses TRBV25-1 and TRBJ1-5, with D maybe TRBD1 (5 bases). This CDR3 is 16 amino acids long. From germline, CDR1 is MGHDK and CDR2 SYGVNS. Trimming stripped 1 base from V and 1 base from J, with 11 bases between. The CDR3: CASSESGWGSNQPQHF. CDR3 bases: TGTGCCAGCAGTGAATCGGGTTGGGGGAGCAATCAGCCCCAGCATTTT.

This clonotype turned up a few times. V and J are TRBV6-1 and TRBJ1-2; 7 nucleotides agree with TRBD1. The length of the CDR3 is 13 residues. J lost 4 bases, V lost 7 bases, and 6 bases had no gene match. Germline assignment: CDR1 MNHNS and CDR2 SASEGT. CDR3 amino acids: CASKSGQTYGYTF. The CDR3 nucleotides are TGTGCCAGCAAATCGGGACAGACCTATGGCTACACCTTC.

This clonotype was recorded at least ten times. The chain uses TRBV2 and TRBJ1-2; D is undetermined. The germline V gene has CDR1 SNHLY and CDR2 FYNNEI. Deletions cut 6 bases from V and 5 bases from J, with 13 bases between. The CDR3 has 13 amino acids. CDR3 loop: CASSLYGRYGYTF. For the CDR3, the DNA is TGTGCCAGCAGCCTATACGGGAGGTATGGCTACACCTTC.

This clonotype occurred many times. This chain uses TRBV12-3 or TRBV12-4 with TRBJ1-1, with D unclear. CDR3 length: 12 amino acids. Between the trimmed V and J ends, which lost 4 bases and 1 base, there was a span of 4 bases. This CDR3 is CASSWGNTEAFF. The DNA for the CDR3 is TGTGCCAGCAGTTGGGGGAACACTGAAGCTTTCTTT.

J is TRBJ1-5 and V is TRBV20-1, with unresolved D. CDR1 DFQATT and CDR2 SNEGSKA come from the germline V gene (reference sequence). V dropped 0 bases and J dropped 4 bases, with 19 bases sitting between them. The CDR3 consists of 17 residues. CDR3 sequence reads: CSARDEIGRTMNQPQHF. In DNA, the CDR3 is TGCAGTGCTAGAGATGAAATAGGCCGAACAATGAATCAGCCCCAGCATTTT.

This sequence joins TRBV2 and TRBJ2-7, with D possibly being TRBD1 or TRBD2 (6 bases each). Germline CDR1 and CDR2: SNHLY and FYNNEI. Trimming left V 9 bases short and J 3 bases short, with 15 bases between. The CDR3 is 13 amino acids. The CDR3 region has the DNA TGTGCCAGACAGGGCCGGAGGGGCTACGAGCAGTACTTC. Protein sequence: CARQGRRGYEQYF.

This clonotype has at least ten counts. The V call is TRBV2, the J call TRBJ2-6; weak D call: TRBD1 (6 bases). The length of the CDR3 is 18 residues. The V end was cut by 5 bases, the J end by 0 bases, with 17 bases between. Germline V gives CDR1 SNHLY, CDR2 FYNNEI. CDR3 loop: CASSPRDTRISGANVLTF. The CDR3 DNA sequence: TGTGCCAGCAGTCCTAGGGACACAAGGATCTCTGGGGCCAACGTCCTGACTTTC. The variable domain in full, with the rest retrieved from reference TRBV2 and TRBJ2-6, is EPEVTQTPSHQVTQMGQEVILRCVPISNHLYFYWYRQILGQKVEFLVSFYNNEISEKSEIFDDQFSVERPDGSNFTLKIRSTKLEDSAMYFCASSPRDTRISGANVLTFGAGSRLTVL.

This clonotype was counted many times. This rearrangement joins TRBV18 to TRBJ2-2; D might be TRBD2 (5 bases). Per the germline V gene, CDR1 is KGHSH and CDR2 is LQKENI. V gave up 3 bases and J gave up 6 bases, with 5 bases separating them. The CDR3 has 12 amino acids. The CDR3 nucleotides are TGTGCCAGCTCACCGCGGGCCGGGGAGCTGTTTTTT. Its translation: CASSPRAGELFF.

This clonotype was counted only a few times. The chain is built from TRBV20-1 and TRBJ2-7; 9 positions agree with TRBD2. Germline CDR1 is DFQATT and CDR2 is SNEGSKA (reference sequence). CDR3 size: 16 residues. After removal of 0 bases from V and 5 bases from J, the junction contained 11 bases not matched to a gene. The CDR3 loop reads CSARDARGRVENEQYF. CDR3 coding DNA: TGCAGTGCTAGAGATGCCCGCGGGAGGGTTGAGAACGAGCAGTACTTC.

As concerns this clonotype: At one end the junction does not follow the germline gene, possibly because of a read error. The CDR3 DNA follows: TGTGCCAGCTCCCCGGGAGAGTACACTGGAGCTTTCTTT. Translation: CASSPGEYTGAFF. This rearrangement joins TRBV18 to TRBJ1-1, with D unresolved. Germline loops: CDR1 KGHSH, CDR2 LQKENI. The CDR3 spans 13 residues. Variable domain in full (rest from reference TRBV18 and TRBJ1-1): NAGVMQNPRHLVRRRGQEARLRCSPMKGHSHVYWYRQLPEEGLKFMVYLQKENIIDESGMPKERFSAEFPKEGPSILRIQQVVRGDSAAYFCASSPGEYTGAFFGQGTRLTVV.

Many counts were recorded for this clonotype. The CDR3 is CASRLPDARLPSTDTQYF. CDR3 nucleotide sequence: TGTGCCAGCAGACTCCCAGACGCGCGCCTTCCTAGCACAGATACGCAGTATTTT. The chain recombines TRBV6-1 with TRBJ2-3; no definite D call. Trimming took off 6 bases at V and 0 bases at J, with 22 bases between the two ends. In germline, CDR1 is MNHNS, CDR2 SASEGT. The CDR3 is made up of 18 amino acids.

This clonotype was found many times. This chain joins TRBV30 and TRBJ1-6, with D possibly TRBD1 on 6 matching bases. From germline, CDR1 is GTSNPN and CDR2 SVGIG (reference sequence). Trimming removed 5 bases at V and 10 bases at J, with 18 bases between. This CDR3 has 14 residues. The CDR3 reads CAWASQGVGSPLHF. The CDR3 DNA is TGTGCCTGGGCTTCACAGGGCGTAGGATCACCCCTCCACTTT.

This sequence joins TRBV20-1 and TRBJ1-5, with 7 bases fitting TRBD1. The germline gives CDR1 DFQATT, CDR2 SNEGSKA (reference sequence). The CDR3 totals 14 residues. V lost 4 bases, J lost 5 bases, and 8 bases stayed unmatched. The CDR3 region has the DNA TGCAGTGCTACTGGTGACAGGGACGATCAGCCCCAGCATTTT. Protein sequence: CSATGDRDDQPQHF.

The table lists this clonotype with many counts. V and J are TRBV14 and TRBJ1-4; D call uncertain. Trimming removed 2 bases from V and 0 bases from J, with 13 bases in between. From germline, CDR1 is SGHDN and CDR2 FVKESK. The CDR3 length is 17 residues. DNA of the CDR3: TGTGCCAGCAGCCAAACCCCTAGGAGTGCAACTAATGAAAAACTGTTTTTT. Residues: CASSQTPRSATNEKLFF.

CDR3 DNA: TGTGCCAGCAGCCTAGGACAGGGCGGGTATGAGCAGTTCTTC. Translated, it gives CASSLGQGGYEQFF. V usage is TRBV11-3 and J usage is TRBJ2-1, with 8 bases identical to TRBD1. Looked up from germline, CDR1 is SGHNT and CDR2 is YENEEA. The V and J ends lost 5 bases and 8 bases, in that order; junction bases with no gene match: 8. The CDR3 sequence is 14 residues long. Looking up the rest from reference TRBV11-3 and TRBJ2-1 gives the full variable domain: EAGVVQSPRYKIIEKKQPVAFWCNPISGHNTLYWYLQNLGQGPELLIRYENEEAVDDSQLPKDRFSAERLKGVDSTLKIQPAELGDSAVYLCASSLGQGGYEQFFGPGTRLTVL.

This clonotype has a single count. The genes are TRBV2 and TRBJ2-5; 15 bases are shared with TRBD2. The CDR3 has 19 amino acids. Germline assignment: CDR1 SNHLY and CDR2 FYNNEI. V shed 0 bases, J shed 5 bases, and the junction held 10 bases outside the gene matches. CDR3 in DNA: TGTGCCAGCAGTGAAGCGATGGGACTAGCGGGAGGTACGCACGAGACCCAGTACTTC. The encoded protein is CASSEAMGLAGGTHETQYF.

This clonotype was counted at least ten times. The chain combines TRBV20-1 with TRBJ1-2; 9 nucleotides agree with TRBD1. The CDR3 consists of 15 residues. CDR1 is DFQATT, CDR2 SNEGSKA, per germline (reference sequence). V was pared by 0 bases and J by 8 bases, with 10 bases of the junction left unmatched. The CDR3 sequence is CSARDTQGALSGYTF. The CDR3 DNA is TGCAGTGCTAGAGACACACAGGGGGCCTTATCAGGCTACACCTTC.